This TCR beta chain derives from a study of CD8+CD57+ T cells in acquired aplastic anemia. Study background: Yields of DNA that came from sorted CD4+ and CD8+ cells averaged roughly 3.2 ug. Where healthy donors were concerned, CD4+ cells averaged about 10 million reads.

This clonotype has just one count. The antigen is unknown. Points from the study as a whole: Overlap between patients and controls comprised roughly 28 CD8+ CDR3 sequences. The CD8+ Simpson's diversity of patients and controls was not significantly different.

Genomic DNA constituted the template upon which TCR beta VDJ and CDR3 profiling was performed. MiXCR was run by TCRdb on the reads, yielding one entry per CDR3 protein. The sample contains about 140,000 distinct CDR3 sequences, 41% of which appear only once. This sequence was found in a human donor in good health, serving as a control. Sequenced input: sorted CD4+, CD8+, or CD8+CD57+ T cells (not recorded which) from PBMCs.

The CDR3 here is CASRRDINYGYTF. In DNA form, the CDR3 reads TGTGCCAGCCGCCGGGACATAAACTATGGCTACACCTTC. V usage is TRBV7-9 and J usage is TRBJ1-2; D might be TRBD1 (6 bases). Germline CDR1 and CDR2: SEHNR and FQNEAQ (reference sequence). Trimming shortened V by 8 bases and J by 2 bases, and 12 bases separated the two germline ends. This CDR3 region has 13 residues.